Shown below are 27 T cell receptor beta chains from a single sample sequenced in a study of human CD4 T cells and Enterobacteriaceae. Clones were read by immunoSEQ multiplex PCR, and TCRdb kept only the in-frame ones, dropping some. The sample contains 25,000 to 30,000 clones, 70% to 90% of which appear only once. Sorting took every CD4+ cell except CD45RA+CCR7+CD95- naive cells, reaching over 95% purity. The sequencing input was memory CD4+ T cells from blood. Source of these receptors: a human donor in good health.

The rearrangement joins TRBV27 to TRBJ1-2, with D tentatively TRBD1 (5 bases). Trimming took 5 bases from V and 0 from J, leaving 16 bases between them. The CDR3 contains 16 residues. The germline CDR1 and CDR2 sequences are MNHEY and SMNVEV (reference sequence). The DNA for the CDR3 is TGTGCCAGCAGTAAATTAGCCGGGGGTACTAACTATGGCTACACCTTC. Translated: CASSKLAGGTNYGYTF.

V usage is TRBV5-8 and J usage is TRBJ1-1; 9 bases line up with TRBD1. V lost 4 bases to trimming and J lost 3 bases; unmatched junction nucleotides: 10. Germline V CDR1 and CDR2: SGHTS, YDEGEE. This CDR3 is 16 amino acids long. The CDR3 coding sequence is TGTGCCAGCAGCACCTGGAAGGGGACAGGGTACACTGAAGCTTTCTTT. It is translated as CASSTWKGTGYTEAFF.

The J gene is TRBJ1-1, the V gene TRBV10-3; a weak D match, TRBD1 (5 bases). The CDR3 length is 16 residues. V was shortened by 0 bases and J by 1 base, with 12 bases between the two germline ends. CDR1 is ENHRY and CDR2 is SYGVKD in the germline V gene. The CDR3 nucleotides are TGTGCCATCAGTGAGTCGACCCGGGGGACGAACACTGAAGCTTTCTTT. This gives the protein CAISESTRGTNTEAFF.

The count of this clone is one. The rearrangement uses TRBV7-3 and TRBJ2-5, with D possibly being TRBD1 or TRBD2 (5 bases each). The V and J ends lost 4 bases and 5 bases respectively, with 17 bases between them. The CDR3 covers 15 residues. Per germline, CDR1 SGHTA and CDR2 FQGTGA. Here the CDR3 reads CASSSRVGGFETQYF. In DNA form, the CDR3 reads TGTGCCAGCAGCTCCCGGGTTGGGGGATTTGAGACCCAGTACTTC.

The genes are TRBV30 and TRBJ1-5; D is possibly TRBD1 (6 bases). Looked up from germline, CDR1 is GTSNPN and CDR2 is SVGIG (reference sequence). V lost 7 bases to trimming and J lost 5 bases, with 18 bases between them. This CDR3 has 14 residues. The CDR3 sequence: CASTPPGQYQPQHF. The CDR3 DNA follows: TGTGCCTCCACACCTCCGGGACAATATCAGCCCCAGCATTTT.

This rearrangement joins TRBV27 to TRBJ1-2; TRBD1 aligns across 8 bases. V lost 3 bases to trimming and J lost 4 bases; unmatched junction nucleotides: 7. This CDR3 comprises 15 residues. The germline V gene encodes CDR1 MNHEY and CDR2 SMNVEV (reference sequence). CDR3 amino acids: CASSLGGQGGYGYTF. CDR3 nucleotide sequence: TGTGCCAGCAGTTTGGGTGGACAGGGAGGCTATGGCTACACCTTC.

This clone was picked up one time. CDR3 loop: CASRPGGRRGEQYF. CDR3 DNA: TGTGCCAGCAGACCAGGGGGCCGGCGGGGCGAGCAGTACTTC. This rearrangement joins TRBV6-5 to TRBJ2-7; 8 bases fit TRBD1. This CDR3 is built from 14 residues. Trimming removed 6 bases from V and 6 bases from J; junction bases left unmatched: 10. Germline V lookup: CDR1 MNHEY, CDR2 SVGAGI.

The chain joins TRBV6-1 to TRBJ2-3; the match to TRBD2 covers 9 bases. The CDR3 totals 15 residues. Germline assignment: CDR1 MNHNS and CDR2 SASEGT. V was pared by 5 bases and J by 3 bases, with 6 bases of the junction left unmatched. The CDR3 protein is CASSRLAASTDTQYF. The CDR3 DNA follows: TGTGCCAGCAGTAGACTAGCGGCCTCGACAGATACGCAGTATTTT.

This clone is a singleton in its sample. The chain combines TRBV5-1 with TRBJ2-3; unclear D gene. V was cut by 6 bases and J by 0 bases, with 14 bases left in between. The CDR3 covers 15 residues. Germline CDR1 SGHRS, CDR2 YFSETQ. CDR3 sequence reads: CASTRTGTSTDTQYF. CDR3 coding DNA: TGCGCCAGCACCCGGACCGGAACTAGCACAGATACGCAGTATTTT. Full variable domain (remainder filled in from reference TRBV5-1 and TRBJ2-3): KAGVTQTPRYLIKTRGQQVTLSCSPISGHRSVSWYQQTPGQGLQFLFEYFSETQRNKGNFPGRFSGRQFSNSRSEMNVSTLELGDSALYLCASTRTGTSTDTQYFGPGTRLTVL.

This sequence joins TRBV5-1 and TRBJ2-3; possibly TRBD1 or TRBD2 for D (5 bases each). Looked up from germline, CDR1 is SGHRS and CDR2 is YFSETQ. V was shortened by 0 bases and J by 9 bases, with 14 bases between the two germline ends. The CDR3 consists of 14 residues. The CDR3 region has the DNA TGCGCCAGCAGCTTGGAGCAGGGAGTGGCCACGCAGTATTTT. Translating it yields CASSLEQGVATQYF. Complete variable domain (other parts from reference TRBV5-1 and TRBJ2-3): KAGVTQTPRYLIKTRGQQVTLSCSPISGHRSVSWYQQTPGQGLQFLFEYFSETQRNKGNFPGRFSGRQFSNSRSEMNVSTLELGDSALYLCASSLEQGVATQYFGPGTRLTVL.

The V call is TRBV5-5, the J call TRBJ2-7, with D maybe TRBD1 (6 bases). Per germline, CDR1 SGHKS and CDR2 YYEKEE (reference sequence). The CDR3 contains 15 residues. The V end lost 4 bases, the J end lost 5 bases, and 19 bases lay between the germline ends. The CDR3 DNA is TGTGCCAGCAGCCTATCGGCTGACAGGCCCCACGAGCAGTACTTC. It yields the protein CASSLSADRPHEQYF.

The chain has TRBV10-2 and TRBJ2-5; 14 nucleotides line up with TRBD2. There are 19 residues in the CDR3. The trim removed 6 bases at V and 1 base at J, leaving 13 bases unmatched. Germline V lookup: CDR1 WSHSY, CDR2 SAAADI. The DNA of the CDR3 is TGCGCCAGCAGCCGCGGACTAGCGGGGGGCGCGACATCCCAAGAGACCCAGTACTTC. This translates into CASSRGLAGGATSQETQYF.

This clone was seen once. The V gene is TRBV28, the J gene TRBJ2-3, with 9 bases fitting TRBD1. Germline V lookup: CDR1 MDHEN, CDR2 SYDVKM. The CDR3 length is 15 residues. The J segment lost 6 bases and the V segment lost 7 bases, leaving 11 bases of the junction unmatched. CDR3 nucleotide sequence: TGTGCCAGCAACCTGGGGGGACAGGGAGATGATACGCAGTATTTT. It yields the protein CASNLGGQGDDTQYF.

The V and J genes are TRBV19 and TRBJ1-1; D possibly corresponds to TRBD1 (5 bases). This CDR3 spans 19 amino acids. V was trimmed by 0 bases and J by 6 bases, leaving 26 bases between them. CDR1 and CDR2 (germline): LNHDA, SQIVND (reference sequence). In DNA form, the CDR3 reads TGTGCCAGTAGTATAGATCGGCCCCTAAGTTCCCGCCAGGGCTCTGAAGCTTTCTTT. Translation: CASSIDRPLSSRQGSEAFF.

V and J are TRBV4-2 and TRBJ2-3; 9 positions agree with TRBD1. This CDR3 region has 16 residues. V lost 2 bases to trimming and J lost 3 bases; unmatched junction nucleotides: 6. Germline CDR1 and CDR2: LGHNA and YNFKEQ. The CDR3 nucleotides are TGTGCCAGCAGCCAAATCGGACAGGGGCTTACAGATACGCAGTATTTT. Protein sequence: CASSQIGQGLTDTQYF.

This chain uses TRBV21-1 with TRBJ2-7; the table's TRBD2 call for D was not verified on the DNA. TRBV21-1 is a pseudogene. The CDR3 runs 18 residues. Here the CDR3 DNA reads TGTGCCAGCAGCAAAGGAACCCCCCTAGCGGGTGTACCCTACGAGCAGTACTTC. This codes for CASSKGTPLAGVPYEQYF.

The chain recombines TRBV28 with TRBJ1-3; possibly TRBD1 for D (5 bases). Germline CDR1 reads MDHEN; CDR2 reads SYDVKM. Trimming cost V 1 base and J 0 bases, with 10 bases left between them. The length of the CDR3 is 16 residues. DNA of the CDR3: TGTGCCAGCAGTTTATTTGACAGTACCTCTGGAAACACCATATATTTT. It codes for CASSLFDSTSGNTIYF.

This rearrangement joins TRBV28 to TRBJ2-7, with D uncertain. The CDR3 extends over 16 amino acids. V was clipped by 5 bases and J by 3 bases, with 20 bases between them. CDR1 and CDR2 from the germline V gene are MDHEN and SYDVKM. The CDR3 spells CASSPPAAAFGYEQYF. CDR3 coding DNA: TGTGCCAGCAGTCCTCCCGCCGCTGCGTTCGGCTACGAGCAGTACTTC.

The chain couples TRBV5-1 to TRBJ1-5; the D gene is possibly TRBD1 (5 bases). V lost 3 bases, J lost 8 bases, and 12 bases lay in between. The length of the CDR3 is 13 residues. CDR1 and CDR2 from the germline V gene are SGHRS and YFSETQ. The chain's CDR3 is CASSSQGGEPQHF. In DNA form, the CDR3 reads TGCGCCAGCAGCTCCCAGGGTGGGGAGCCCCAGCATTTT.

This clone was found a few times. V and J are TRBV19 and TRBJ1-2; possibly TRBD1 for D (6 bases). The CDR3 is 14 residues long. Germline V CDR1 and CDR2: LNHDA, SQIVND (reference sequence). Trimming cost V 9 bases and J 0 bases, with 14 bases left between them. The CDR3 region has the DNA TGTGCCAGCACGAAGGGGGATTCTAACTATGGCTACACCTTC. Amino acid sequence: CASTKGDSNYGYTF. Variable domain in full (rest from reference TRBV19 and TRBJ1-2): DGGITQSPKYLFRKEGQNVTLSCEQNLNHDAMYWYRQDPGQGLRLIYYSQIVNDFQKGDIAEGYSVSREKKESFPLTVTSAQKNPTAFYLCASTKGDSNYGYTFGSGTRLTVV.

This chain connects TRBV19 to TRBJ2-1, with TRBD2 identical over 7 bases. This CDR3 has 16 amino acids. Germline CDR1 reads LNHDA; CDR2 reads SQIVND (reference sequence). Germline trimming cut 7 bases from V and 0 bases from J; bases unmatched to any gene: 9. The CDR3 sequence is CASTDPRGSSYNEQFF. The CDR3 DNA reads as TGTGCCAGTACCGATCCGCGGGGGAGCTCCTACAATGAGCAGTTCTTC.

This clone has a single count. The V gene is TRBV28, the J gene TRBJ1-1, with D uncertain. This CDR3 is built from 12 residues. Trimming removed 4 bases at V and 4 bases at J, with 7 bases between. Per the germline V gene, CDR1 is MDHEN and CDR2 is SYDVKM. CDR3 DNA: TGTGCCAGCAGTTCCCGCATCACTGAAGCTTTCTTT. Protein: CASSSRITEAFF.

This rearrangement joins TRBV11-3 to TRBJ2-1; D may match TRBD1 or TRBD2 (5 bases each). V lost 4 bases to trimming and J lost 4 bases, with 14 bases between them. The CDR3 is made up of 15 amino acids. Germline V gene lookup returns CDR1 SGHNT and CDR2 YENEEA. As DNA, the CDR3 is TGTGCCAGCAGCTCGGGACCAGAAAGGTACAATGAGCAGTTCTTC. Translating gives CASSSGPERYNEQFF.

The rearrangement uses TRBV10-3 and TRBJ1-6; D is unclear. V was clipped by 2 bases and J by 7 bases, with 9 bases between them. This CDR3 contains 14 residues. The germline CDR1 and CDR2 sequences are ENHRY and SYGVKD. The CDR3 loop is CAISERQQNSPLHF. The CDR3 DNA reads TGTGCCATCAGTGAGAGGCAGCAAAATTCACCCCTCCACTTT.

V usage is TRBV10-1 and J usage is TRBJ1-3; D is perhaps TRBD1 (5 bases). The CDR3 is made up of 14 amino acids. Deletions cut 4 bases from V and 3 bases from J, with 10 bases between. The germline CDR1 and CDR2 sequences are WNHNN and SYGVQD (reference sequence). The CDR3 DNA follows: TGCGCCAGCAGTGCCGGGACGCTTGGAAACACCATATATTTT. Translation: CASSAGTLGNTIYF.

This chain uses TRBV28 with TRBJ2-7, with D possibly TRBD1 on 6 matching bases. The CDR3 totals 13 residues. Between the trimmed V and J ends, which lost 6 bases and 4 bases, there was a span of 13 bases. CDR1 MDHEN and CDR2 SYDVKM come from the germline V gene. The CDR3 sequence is CASRIPRGYEQYF. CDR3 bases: TGTGCCAGCAGGATCCCCAGGGGATACGAGCAGTACTTC. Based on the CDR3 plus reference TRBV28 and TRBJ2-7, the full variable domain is DVKVTQSSRYLVKRTGEKVFLECVQDMDHENMFWYRQDPGLGLRLIYFSYDVKMKEKGDIPEGYSVSREKKERFSLILESASTNQTSMYLCASRIPRGYEQYFGPGTRLTVT.

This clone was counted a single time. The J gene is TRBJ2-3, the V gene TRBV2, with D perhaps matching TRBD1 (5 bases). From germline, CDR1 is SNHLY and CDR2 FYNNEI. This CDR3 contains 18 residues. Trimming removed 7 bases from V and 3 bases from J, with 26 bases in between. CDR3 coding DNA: TGTGCCAGCATCCCGAACAGAAACCAATGGGGCCGGACAGATACGCAGTATTTT. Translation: CASIPNRNQWGRTDTQYF.